The TCR beta chain under discussion was sequenced for a study of cytomegalovirus exposure and HLA in healthy donors. PCR involved 60 Vbeta and 13 Jbeta primers. Here immunoSEQ multiplex PCR was the method, and the copy in TCRdb shows in-frame clones only, minus some. The table has fewer than 130,000 clones, 60% to 85% seen once; the top ten hold 2.5% to 3%. This clone was seen once. With V trimmed by 9 bases and J by 7 bases, 3 bases remained unmatched. This CDR3 has 13 amino acids. In germline, CDR1 is ENHRY, CDR2 SYGVKD. Input material: PBMCs. J is TRBJ2-1 and V is TRBV10-3, with 13 nucleotides matching TRBD2. The source of this sequence is a woman aged 55-70 years in good health and CMV-seropositive. The CDR3 spells CAITSGRGNEQFF. CDR3 nucleotides: TGTGCCATTACTAGCGGGAGGGGGAATGAGCAGTTCTTC.